This T cell receptor (beta chain) originates from a study of lymphopenia after photon versus proton radiotherapy. Study-wide points: Proton therapy kept repertoires fairly stable, unlike photons, which gained effector/memory cells. Survival link was tested only in deceased patients; proton benefit remains a possibility.

Germline CDR1 SGHNT, CDR2 YYREEE (reference sequence). The CDR3 runs to 15 residues. Trimming removed 4 bases from V and 2 bases from J; junction bases left unmatched: 5. Concerning this clone itself: The target antigen is unknown.

The assay was immunoSEQ multiplex PCR, and TCRdb's table has in-frame clones only and misses some. The table lists more than 30,000 clones, over 75% of them singletons. This specimen was peripheral blood, taken from a patient treated with photon-based radiotherapy. The chain has TRBV5-4 and TRBJ2-2; the match to TRBD2 covers 7 bases. The clonotype was recovered from a man aged 50 to 60 with gastric cancer. The CDR3 here is CASSPTGLNTGELFF. The CDR3 DNA reads as TGTGCCAGCAGCCCCACGGGACTAAACACCGGGGAGCTGTTTTTT.